This passage covers 22 T cell receptor beta chains from one sample sequenced in a study of cytomegalovirus exposure and HLA in healthy donors. The PCR was carried out with 60 Vbeta primers and 13 Jbeta primers. TCRdb's table, derived via immunoSEQ multiplex PCR, lists solely in-frame clones and lacks some. The sample includes hundreds of thousands of clones, roughly four fifths of them seen just once. Material for sequencing was PBMCs. The receptors derive from a middle-aged woman in good health and CMV-seronegative.

The chain uses TRBV5-6 and TRBJ2-2, with unresolved D. Germline V gene sequence: CDR1 SGHDT, CDR2 YYEEEE. This CDR3 contains 14 residues. V lost 0 bases and J lost 4, with 7 bases in between. CDR3 nucleotides: TGTGCCAGCAGCTTGGTGTCTTTCACCGGGGAGCTGTTTTTT. As protein: CASSLVSFTGELFF.

This chain links TRBV27 with TRBJ2-7; 9 bases fit TRBD1. The CDR3 length is 14 residues. The V segment lost 5 bases and the J segment 3 bases; nucleotides outside the gene matches: 5. Germline V CDR1 and CDR2: MNHEY, SMNVEV (reference sequence). The CDR3 reads CASSQRQGGYEQYF. The CDR3, as DNA: TGTGCCAGCAGTCAACGACAGGGGGGCTACGAGCAGTACTTC.

The chain is built from TRBV11-3 and TRBJ2-7, with D tentatively TRBD2 (7 bases). The germline V and J ends were trimmed by 8 bases and 2 bases, with 16 bases remaining between them. CDR1 SGHNT and CDR2 YENEEA come from the germline V gene. The length of the CDR3 is 14 residues. In DNA form, the CDR3 reads TGTGCCAGCCCGAGGGGGGGCCCTACCTACGAGCAGTACTTC. It encodes CASPRGGPTYEQYF.

This clone appeared a few times. The J gene is TRBJ1-5, the V gene TRBV9; no firm D call. The CDR3 runs 14 residues. Germline-derived CDR1 and CDR2 are SGDLS and YYNGEE. V dropped 3 bases and J dropped 2 bases, with 9 bases sitting between them. The CDR3 DNA reads TGTGCCAGCAGCGACATGGGCGGCAATCAGCCCCAGCATTTT. The encoded protein is CASSDMGGNQPQHF.

With respect to this clone: The sample holds other DNA sequences that translate to the same CDR3. The chain has TRBV18 and TRBJ1-1, with D perhaps TRBD1 (6 bases). Germline-derived CDR1 and CDR2 are KGHSH and LQKENI. Trimming took off 2 bases at V and 3 bases at J, with 16 bases between the two ends. The CDR3 runs 16 residues. CDR3 protein: CASSPRGKGQDTEAFF. The DNA for the CDR3 is TGTGCCAGCTCACCAAGGGGGAAAGGGCAGGACACTGAAGCTTTCTTT.

V usage is TRBV6-6 and J usage is TRBJ2-3; TRBD2 matches 8 bases. CDR3 length equals 13 residues. Per germline, CDR1 MNHNY and CDR2 SVGAGI (reference sequence). The trim removed 7 bases at V and 4 bases at J, leaving 4 bases unmatched. The CDR3 DNA is TGTGCCAGCATGACAGCGGGGGCAGATACGCAGTATTTT. It encodes CASMTAGADTQYF.

The chain carries TRBV11-3 and TRBJ2-3; D not certain. CDR3 length equals 13 residues. From germline, CDR1 is SGHNT and CDR2 YENEEA. Trimming stripped 7 bases from V and 4 bases from J, with 12 bases between. Written as DNA, the CDR3 is TGTGCCAGCAACCCGGGTGGTGCAGATACGCAGTATTTT. The encoded protein is CASNPGGADTQYF.

This sequence joins TRBV10-3 and TRBJ2-2; 8 nucleotides agree with TRBD1. The length of the CDR3 is 17 residues. V was pared by 2 bases and J by 1 base, with 6 bases of the junction left unmatched. Germline loops: CDR1 ENHRY, CDR2 SYGVKD. DNA for the CDR3: TGTGCCATCAGTGAGGCCGGACAGGGAGGGAACACCGGGGAGCTGTTTTTT. Residues: CAISEAGQGGNTGELFF.

The chain combines TRBV5-1 with TRBJ1-1; D possibly corresponds to TRBD1 (5 bases). This CDR3 comprises 16 residues. Germline CDR1 and CDR2: SGHRS and YFSETQ. V gave up 1 base and J gave up 0 bases, with 13 bases separating them. The CDR3 here is CASSLLQGRMNTEAFF. The CDR3 DNA is TGCGCCAGCAGCTTGCTGCAGGGTCGTATGAACACTGAAGCTTTCTTT.

Written as DNA, the CDR3 is TGCAGTGCTCATAGAGTAGATACGCAGTATTTT. It codes for CSAHRVDTQYF. The rearrangement uses TRBV20-1 and TRBJ2-3; D ambiguous. The germline V and J ends were trimmed by 5 bases and 5 bases, with 8 bases remaining between them. Germline loops: CDR1 DFQATT, CDR2 SNEGSKA (reference sequence). This CDR3 comprises 11 residues.

CDR3 sequence: CASSHGGDTQYF. The CDR3 coding sequence is TGCGCCAGCAGCCACGGGGGAGATACGCAGTATTTT. The chain links TRBV5-1 to TRBJ2-3; possibly TRBD2 for D (6 bases). Deletions cut 4 bases from V and 5 bases from J, with 8 bases between. This CDR3 is built from 12 residues. Germline CDR1 reads SGHRS; CDR2 reads YFSETQ. The variable domain in full, with the rest retrieved from reference TRBV5-1 and TRBJ2-3, is KAGVTQTPRYLIKTRGQQVTLSCSPISGHRSVSWYQQTPGQGLQFLFEYFSETQRNKGNFPGRFSGRQFSNSRSEMNVSTLELGDSALYLCASSHGGDTQYFGPGTRLTVL.

The V and J genes are TRBV11-2 and TRBJ2-5; TRBD2 agrees at 7 bases. CDR1 is SGHAT, CDR2 FQNNGV, per germline. The junction had 7 bases not matched to a gene; V was cut back by 1 base and J by 2 bases. The CDR3 is made up of 16 amino acids. The CDR3 protein is CASSLVGGSAQETQYF. DNA of the CDR3: TGTGCCAGCAGCTTAGTGGGGGGGTCGGCACAAGAGACCCAGTACTTC.

This chain joins TRBV5-6 and TRBJ2-7; tentative D call: TRBD1 (6 bases). The ends were cut back, 6 bases at V and 5 bases at J, with 18 bases in the middle. The CDR3 sequence is 14 residues long. Germline CDR1 reads SGHDT; CDR2 reads YYEEEE. The CDR3 DNA follows: TGTGCCAGCAAAGCAGAGGGGGTGACTAACGAGCAGTACTTC. Its translation: CASKAEGVTNEQYF. Based on the CDR3 plus reference TRBV5-6 and TRBJ2-7, the full variable domain is DAGVTQSPTHLIKTRGQQVTLRCSPKSGHDTVSWYQQALGQGPQFIFQYYEEEERQRGNFPDRFSGHQFPNYSSELNVNALLLGDSALYLCASKAEGVTNEQYFGPGTRLTVT.

The V gene is TRBV11-3, the J gene TRBJ2-7, with D unresolved. There are 14 residues in the CDR3. In germline, CDR1 is SGHNT, CDR2 YENEEA. Trimming took off 2 bases at V and 2 bases at J, with 10 bases between the two ends. CDR3 DNA: TGTGCCAGCAGCTTACGTTTCGGAGCCTACGAGCAGTACTTC. Its translation: CASSLRFGAYEQYF.

The chain uses TRBV5-1 and TRBJ1-5, with 10 bases aligning to TRBD1. With 0 bases clipped from V and 2 bases from J, the junction kept 11 bases outside the gene matches. Per the germline V gene, CDR1 is SGHRS and CDR2 is YFSETQ. The CDR3 has 19 residues. The chain's CDR3 is CASSLGTGGQHEGNQPQHF. CDR3 DNA sequence: TGCGCCAGCAGCTTGGGGACAGGGGGTCAACATGAGGGCAATCAGCCCCAGCATTTT.

This clone was seen a single time. The rearrangement links TRBV19 to TRBJ1-2; D remains ambiguous. CDR1 LNHDA and CDR2 SQIVND come from the germline V gene (reference sequence). Trimming removed 3 bases at V and 2 bases at J, with 10 bases between. This CDR3 has 14 residues. The DNA of the CDR3 is TGTGCCAGTAGTATTAACAGCCCCAACTATGGCTACACCTTC. Its protein is CASSINSPNYGYTF.

J is TRBJ1-2 and V is TRBV6-6, with D possibly TRBD1 on 5 matching bases. Between the trimmed V and J ends, which lost 7 bases and 7 bases, there was a span of 22 bases. The CDR3 is made up of 15 amino acids. CDR1 is MNHNY and CDR2 is SVGAGI in the germline V gene (reference sequence). In DNA, the CDR3 is TGTGCCAGCATCTCGGGGGTTATAGCGACGATTGGCTACACCTTC. It translates to CASISGVIATIGYTF.

This sequence joins TRBV5-1 and TRBJ1-4; 8 positions match TRBD1. Per germline, CDR1 SGHRS and CDR2 YFSETQ. The junction had 9 bases not matched to a gene; V was cut back by 4 bases and J by 7 bases. This CDR3 region has 15 residues. The CDR3: CASSLQGATGEKLFF. CDR3 nucleotide sequence: TGCGCCAGCAGCCTCCAGGGGGCCACGGGTGAAAAACTGTTTTTT.

The chain has TRBV11-3 and TRBJ1-1, with 7 bases matching TRBD1. V shed 3 bases and J 2 bases; nucleotides not matched to a gene: 9. The germline V gene encodes CDR1 SGHNT and CDR2 YENEEA. The CDR3 sequence is 16 residues long. CDR3 loop: CASSFTLRQGNTEAFF. The CDR3 bases are TGTGCCAGCAGCTTCACCCTCCGACAGGGAAACACTGAAGCTTTCTTT.

This clone was seen once. This chain joins TRBV19 and TRBJ1-1; D may be TRBD1 (5 bases). Looked up from germline, CDR1 is LNHDA and CDR2 is SQIVND (reference sequence). V gave up 5 bases and J gave up 8 bases, with 15 bases separating them. The CDR3 runs to 13 residues. The CDR3 reads CASSPDRGLEAFF. DNA of the CDR3: TGTGCCAGTAGTCCCGATCGGGGGTTAGAAGCTTTCTTT.

This chain joins TRBV7-3 and TRBJ2-5; 15 nucleotides line up with TRBD2. The ends lost 5 bases at V and 5 bases at J; junction bases unmatched: 6. The CDR3 contains 16 residues. Germline values: CDR1 SGHTA, CDR2 FQGTGA. This chain's CDR3 is CASSAGLAGGWETQYF. The CDR3 DNA sequence: TGTGCCAGCAGCGCGGGACTAGCGGGGGGATGGGAGACCCAGTACTTC.

The V call is TRBV7-2, the J call TRBJ1-6; tentatively, D is TRBD1 (6 bases). CDR1 and CDR2 from the germline V gene are SGHTA and FQGNSA. This CDR3 comprises 14 residues. The V gene lost 7 bases and the J gene lost 7 bases, with 14 bases spanning the gap. The CDR3 coding sequence is TGTGCCAGCACCTTGCAGGGGCGGAATTCACCCCTCCACTTT. It specifies CASTLQGRNSPLHF.